The rows below give T cell receptor beta chains drawn from one sample of a study of cytotoxic CD8 clonotypes in ibrutinib-treated CLL. Sequenced by immunoSEQ multiplex PCR; TCRdb stores in-frame clones only, minus some. Of about 310,000 clones listed, about 80% are singletons. The material was PBMCs, obtained before ibrutinib treatment. Source of these receptors: a human donor with chronic lymphocytic leukemia. Each CDR3 is given with its conserved first and last residue. Each record gives: J gene, V gene, CDR3 protein.

>TRBJ2-1|TRBV30
CAWNLVWANEQFF
>TRBJ2-7|TRBV2
CASSKEGAVEQYF
>TRBJ1-2|TRBV15
CATSRDWSSAVYGYTF
>TRBJ2-1|TRBV4-2
CASSLDLIGEQFF
>TRBJ2-3|TRBV7-7
CAIGQSTDTQYF
>TRBJ1-1|TRBV6-5
CASTGLGGTTEAFF
>TRBJ2-1|TRBV2
CASNRDSYNEQFF
>TRBJ2-2|TRBV5-4
CASSLARRGWTGELFF
>TRBJ2-5|TRBV30
CAWSVFFLSGSETQYF
>TRBJ2-7|TRBV7-6
CASSLGQGSSYEQYF
>TRBJ2-7|TRBV7-7
CASSADTSSYEQYF
>TRBJ1-5|TRBV13
CASSLLGSNQPQHF
>TRBJ2-7|TRBV4-2
CASSTPGLAGADWEQYF
>TRBJ2-3|TRBV28
CASSFRRRDTDTQYF
>TRBJ2-3|TRBV7-6
CASSLVERDTQYF
>TRBJ2-1|TRBV10-1
CASSPMKFLGYNEQFF
>TRBJ1-5|TRBV18
CASSLPGQGNQPQHF
>TRBJ2-7|TRBV6-5
CAVAGVSEQYF
>TRBJ1-2|TRBV11-2
CASSSPVSAGRGYTF
>TRBJ2-1|TRBV4-3
CASSQDPMSVQFF
>TRBJ2-6|TRBV6-4
CASSPGGSSGANVLTF
>TRBJ2-1|TRBV19
CASSIEAARRINEQFF
>TRBJ2-2|TRBV7-8
CASRPLPGELFF
>TRBJ2-5|TRBV28
CASSTPSGRGETQYF
>TRBJ1-5|TRBV4-3
CASSQEGKMPQHF
>TRBJ1-2|TRBV6-8
CASSSSVRLNYGYTF
>TRBJ2-1|TRBV27
CASGRTANNEQFF
>TRBJ2-7|TRBV6-5
CASSKGLAASYEQYF
>TRBJ2-7|TRBV7-2
CASSLLAGSYEQYF
>TRBJ1-4|TRBV30
CAWSVPGQGNEKLFF
>TRBJ2-7|TRBV4-3
CASSQDWGGLLDEQYF
>TRBJ2-1|TRBV5-6
CASERDSSFGQFF
>TRBJ1-1|TRBV27
CASSYNRATEAFF
>TRBJ1-1|TRBV5-1
CASSPTGSEAFF
>TRBJ2-7|TRBV5-1
CASSLVWLAGDPGSEQYF
>TRBJ1-3|TRBV6-5
CASSFTTGFSGNTIYF
>TRBJ2-7|TRBV5-1
CASSGTSPYEQYF
>TRBJ2-6|TRBV7-9
CASSLGQGIGANVLTF
>TRBJ2-7|TRBV6-5
CASSLTGTGLVF
>TRBJ2-7|TRBV9
CASSVGLAGLSFEQYF
>TRBJ1-2|TRBV7-9
CASSVDRGANYGYTF
>TRBJ1-2|TRBV2
CASSEIDNNYGYTF
>TRBJ1-4|TRBV28
CASGTPGGGNEKLFF
>TRBJ2-3|TRBV5-1
CASSLLAGRGQYF
>TRBJ2-1|TRBV27
CASSRRRESYNEQFF
>TRBJ2-2|TRBV27
CASGLRDRGTGLKYIGELFF
>TRBJ1-5|TRBV19
CASRQTDSVGNQPQHF
>TRBJ2-7|TRBV30
CAWISGLAHEQYF
>TRBJ2-1|TRBV5-4
CASSTPSVYGLYNEQFF
>TRBJ2-7|TRBV30
CASAGGTGFYEQYF
>TRBJ1-1|TRBV7-9
CASSFTSPEAFF
>TRBJ2-3|TRBV9
CASSVDHQGATDTQYF
>TRBJ2-7|TRBV5-1
CASGPLGTGEGEQYF
>TRBJ2-1|TRBV19
CASRSIGGLAGDYNEQFF